Listed below are T cell receptor beta chains from one sample, sequenced in a study of T cell clonotyping in hematopoietic cell transplantation. Method: immunoSEQ multiplex PCR; TCRdb's copy keeps in-frame clones and lacks some. The sample contains about 13,000 clones, 92% of which appear only once. Sequencing was performed on PBMCs, taken 100 days after allogeneic stem cell transplant. Receptors were obtained from a female patient in her forties or fifties who had an allogeneic stem cell transplant from an unrelated donor, so the T cells may come from the graft donor. Some clones in this sample may be carry-over from other donors' samples. Both conserved end residues are part of each CDR3. Each record gives: V gene, D gene, J gene, clone size, CDR3 protein, CDR3 DNA. D genes are given only for firm matches. Only some rows state a clone size, as once, few, many or a class for expanded clones.

v_call: TRBV19
d_call: .
j_call: TRBJ1-4
clone_size: .
cdr3_aa: CASGWRENEKLFF
cdr3_nt: TGTGCCAGTGGGTGGAGAGAGAATGAAAAACTGTTTTTT

v_call: TRBV7-2
d_call: .
j_call: TRBJ1-3
clone_size: .
cdr3_aa: CASSPGLSGNTIYF
cdr3_nt: TGTGCCAGCAGTCCGGGCCTCTCTGGAAACACCATATATTTT

v_call: TRBV6-5
d_call: .
j_call: TRBJ1-1
clone_size: once
cdr3_aa: CASSYSSKGGVAFF
cdr3_nt: TGTGCCAGCAGTTACTCGTCGAAGGGGGGCGTAGCTTTCTTT

v_call: TRBV7-6
d_call: .
j_call: TRBJ2-7
clone_size: once
cdr3_aa: CASSSLRAEQYF
cdr3_nt: TGTGCCAGCAGCTCCCTCCGGGCCGAGCAGTACTTC

v_call: TRBV7-8
d_call: .
j_call: TRBJ1-5
clone_size: .
cdr3_aa: CASRLNRNQPQHF
cdr3_nt: TGTGCCAGCAGATTAAACCGCAATCAGCCCCAGCATTTT

v_call: TRBV5-1
d_call: TRBD1
j_call: TRBJ1-4
clone_size: once
cdr3_aa: CASADRADEKLFF
cdr3_nt: TGCGCCAGCGCGGACAGGGCGGATGAAAAACTGTTTTTT

v_call: TRBV4-1
d_call: TRBD2
j_call: TRBJ2-7
clone_size: .
cdr3_aa: CASSQPRSSGSSEQYF
cdr3_nt: TGCGCCAGCAGCCAACCCCGGAGTAGCGGGAGTAGCGAGCAGTACTTC

v_call: TRBV29-1
d_call: .
j_call: TRBJ1-1
clone_size: once
cdr3_aa: CSASREVSEAFF
cdr3_nt: TGCAGCGCATCCAGGGAAGTCTCTGAAGCTTTCTTT

v_call: TRBV11-3
d_call: .
j_call: TRBJ1-1
clone_size: once
cdr3_aa: CASRPFNTLGTEAFF
cdr3_nt: TGTGCCAGCAGACCGTTTAATACTTTGGGGACTGAAGCTTTCTTT

v_call: TRBV7-9
d_call: .
j_call: TRBJ1-1
clone_size: .
cdr3_aa: CASLGRSNEAFF
cdr3_nt: TGTGCCAGCCTAGGGCGGAGTAATGAAGCTTTCTTT

v_call: TRBV21-1
d_call: .
j_call: TRBJ1-1
clone_size: once
cdr3_aa: CASSKVPTPPRIEAFF
cdr3_nt: TGTGCCAGCAGCAAAGTCCCGACACCTCCCCGGATTGAAGCTTTCTTT

v_call: TRBV9
d_call: .
j_call: TRBJ1-4
clone_size: .
cdr3_aa: CASSVDSSTNEKLFF
cdr3_nt: TGTGCCAGCAGCGTAGACAGTTCAACTAATGAAAAACTGTTTTTT

v_call: TRBV2
d_call: .
j_call: TRBJ1-2
clone_size: few
cdr3_aa: CAEGGQQVNYGYTF
cdr3_nt: TGTGCCGAGGGGGGACAACAAGTTAACTATGGCTACACCTTC

v_call: TRBV14
d_call: TRBD1
j_call: TRBJ1-2
clone_size: .
cdr3_aa: CASTGKTGTGDFYGYTF
cdr3_nt: TGTGCCAGCACCGGGAAAACGGGGACAGGAGACTTCTATGGCTACACCTTC

v_call: TRBV2
d_call: .
j_call: TRBJ1-5
clone_size: .
cdr3_aa: CASSETQGNQPQHF
cdr3_nt: TGTGCCAGCAGTGAGACACAGGGCAATCAGCCCCAGCATTTT

v_call: TRBV30
d_call: .
j_call: TRBJ1-1
clone_size: .
cdr3_aa: CAWSRDPPFGNTEAFF
cdr3_nt: TGTGCCTGGAGTCGGGACCCTCCATTCGGGAACACTGAAGCTTTCTTT

v_call: TRBV23-1
d_call: .
j_call: TRBJ2-2
clone_size: once
cdr3_aa: CASSQSRRDSDTGELFF
cdr3_nt: TGCGCCAGCAGTCAATCGAGGCGGGACAGCGACACCGGGGAGCTGTTTTTT

v_call: TRBV28
d_call: .
j_call: TRBJ1-1
clone_size: .
cdr3_aa: CASSFGGGSAEAFF
cdr3_nt: TGTGCCAGCAGCTTTGGCGGGGGATCGGCTGAAGCTTTCTTT

v_call: TRBV28
d_call: .
j_call: TRBJ2-1
clone_size: .
cdr3_aa: CASSFMGGEQFF
cdr3_nt: TGTGCCAGCAGTTTTATGGGCGGTGAGCAGTTCTTC

v_call: TRBV15
d_call: TRBD2
j_call: TRBJ2-5
clone_size: .
cdr3_aa: CATSRGLAGPRGETQYF
cdr3_nt: TGTGCCACCAGCAGGGGACTAGCGGGGCCCCGGGGAGAGACCCAGTACTTC

v_call: TRBV4-1
d_call: TRBD1
j_call: TRBJ1-1
clone_size: once
cdr3_aa: CASSPPDRALRAFF
cdr3_nt: TGCGCCAGCAGCCCGCCGGACAGGGCTCTTAGAGCTTTCTTT

v_call: TRBV29-1
d_call: .
j_call: TRBJ1-4
clone_size: .
cdr3_aa: CSVREDSLATNEKLFF
cdr3_nt: TGCAGCGTCCGAGAGGACAGCCTTGCAACTAATGAAAAACTGTTTTTT

v_call: TRBV28
d_call: .
j_call: TRBJ2-5
clone_size: .
cdr3_aa: CALQDSRGETQYF
cdr3_nt: TGTGCCCTGCAGGACTCCCGCGGAGAGACCCAGTACTTC

v_call: TRBV30
d_call: .
j_call: TRBJ2-3
clone_size: once
cdr3_aa: CAWSFAGIYQIVRYF
cdr3_nt: TGTGCCTGGAGTTTCGCCGGGATCTACCAGATAGTGAGGTATTTT

v_call: TRBV19
d_call: TRBD1
j_call: TRBJ1-1
clone_size: .
cdr3_aa: CASSIRTGGANTEAFF
cdr3_nt: TGTGCCAGTAGTATTCGGACAGGGGGCGCGAACACTGAAGCTTTCTTT

v_call: TRBV2
d_call: TRBD2
j_call: TRBJ2-1
clone_size: .
cdr3_aa: CASLRLAGVNEQFF
cdr3_nt: TGTGCCAGCCTGAGACTAGCGGGAGTCAATGAGCAGTTCTTC

v_call: TRBV2
d_call: .
j_call: TRBJ1-2
clone_size: .
cdr3_aa: CASSESGLRGGYTF
cdr3_nt: TGTGCCAGCAGTGAATCGGGTCTTCGGGGTGGCTACACCTTC

v_call: TRBV5-1
d_call: TRBD2
j_call: TRBJ2-7
clone_size: few
cdr3_aa: CASSLDGGVDDEQYF
cdr3_nt: TGCGCCAGCAGCTTGGATGGGGGGGTGGACGACGAGCAGTACTTC

v_call: TRBV5-4
d_call: .
j_call: TRBJ1-2
clone_size: .
cdr3_aa: CASSLEANYGYTF
cdr3_nt: TGTGCCAGCAGCTTGGAAGCTAACTATGGCTACACCTTC

v_call: TRBV6-1
d_call: .
j_call: TRBJ1-4
clone_size: .
cdr3_aa: CASSEALVWSGNEKLFF
cdr3_nt: TGTGCCAGCAGTGAAGCGCTTGTCTGGTCTGGTAATGAAAAACTGTTTTTT

v_call: TRBV19
d_call: .
j_call: TRBJ2-3
clone_size: .
cdr3_aa: CASSGGIPTDTQYF
cdr3_nt: TGTGCCAGTAGCGGGGGAATACCCACAGATACGCAGTATTTT

v_call: TRBV4-1
d_call: .
j_call: TRBJ1-2
clone_size: .
cdr3_aa: CASSQDAGTGYGYTF
cdr3_nt: TGCGCCAGCAGCCAAGATGCAGGGACGGGCTATGGCTACACCTTC

v_call: TRBV7-2
d_call: .
j_call: TRBJ1-1
clone_size: .
cdr3_aa: CASSDQGLGNTEAFF
cdr3_nt: TGTGCCAGCAGTGATCAGGGCTTAGGGAACACTGAAGCTTTCTTT

v_call: TRBV19
d_call: .
j_call: TRBJ2-5
clone_size: .
cdr3_aa: CASSPGQTGGQETQYF
cdr3_nt: TGTGCCAGTAGCCCGGGACAGACCGGGGGACAAGAGACCCAGTACTTC

v_call: TRBV19
d_call: TRBD2
j_call: TRBJ2-2
clone_size: .
cdr3_aa: CASSRGTSVTGELFF
cdr3_nt: TGTGCCAGTAGTAGGGGGACTAGCGTTACCGGGGAGCTGTTTTTT

v_call: TRBV19
d_call: .
j_call: TRBJ1-5
clone_size: few
cdr3_aa: CASSDPDRTSNQPQHF
cdr3_nt: TGTGCCAGTAGCGACCCCGACAGGACCAGCAATCAGCCCCAGCATTTT

v_call: TRBV2
d_call: .
j_call: TRBJ1-1
clone_size: .
cdr3_aa: CASSDPRGNTEAFF
cdr3_nt: TGTGCCAGCAGTGACCCCCGAGGGAACACTGAAGCTTTCTTT

v_call: TRBV5-1
d_call: TRBD2
j_call: TRBJ2-2
clone_size: .
cdr3_aa: CASSFKREDVGELFF
cdr3_nt: TGCGCCAGCAGCTTTAAGCGGGAGGATGTCGGGGAGCTGTTTTTT

v_call: TRBV19
d_call: .
j_call: TRBJ1-6
clone_size: .
cdr3_aa: CASSIAINSPLHF
cdr3_nt: TGTGCCAGTAGTATCGCTATTAATTCACCCCTCCACTTT

v_call: TRBV29-1
d_call: .
j_call: TRBJ1-2
clone_size: .
cdr3_aa: CSVGSDYGYTF
cdr3_nt: TGCAGCGTTGGCAGTGATTATGGCTACACCTTC

v_call: TRBV19
d_call: .
j_call: TRBJ1-4
clone_size: .
cdr3_aa: CASRDRTDFNEKLFF
cdr3_nt: TGTGCCAGTAGGGATAGGACCGACTTCAATGAAAAACTGTTTTTT

v_call: TRBV7-2
d_call: .
j_call: TRBJ2-4
clone_size: .
cdr3_aa: CASSRTGPQGAKNIQYF
cdr3_nt: TGTGCCAGCAGCCGCACCGGGCCCCAAGGGGCCAAAAACATTCAGTACTTC

v_call: TRBV6-1
d_call: .
j_call: TRBJ1-1
clone_size: .
cdr3_aa: CASSEAREGRAFF
cdr3_nt: TGTGCCAGCAGTGAAGCTAGGGAAGGGCGGGCTTTCTTT

v_call: TRBV7-9
d_call: TRBD1
j_call: TRBJ1-1
clone_size: .
cdr3_aa: CASSSTGQVTEAFF
cdr3_nt: TGTGCCAGCAGCTCGACAGGGCAAGTCACTGAAGCTTTCTTT

v_call: TRBV28
d_call: .
j_call: TRBJ1-1
clone_size: .
cdr3_aa: CASSFLRLEAFF
cdr3_nt: TGTGCCAGCAGTTTCCTCCGACTTGAAGCTTTCTTT